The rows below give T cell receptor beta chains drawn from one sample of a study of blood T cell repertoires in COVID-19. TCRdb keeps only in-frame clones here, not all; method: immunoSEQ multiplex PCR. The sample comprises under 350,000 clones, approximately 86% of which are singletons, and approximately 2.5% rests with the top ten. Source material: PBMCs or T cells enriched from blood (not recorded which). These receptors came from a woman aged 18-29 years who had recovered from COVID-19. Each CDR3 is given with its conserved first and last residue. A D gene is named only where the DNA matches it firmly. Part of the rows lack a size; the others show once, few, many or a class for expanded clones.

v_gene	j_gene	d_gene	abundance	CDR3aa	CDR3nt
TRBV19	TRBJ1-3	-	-	CASSIGGSSGNTIYF	TGTGCCAGTAGTATCGGCGGATCCTCTGGAAACACCATATATTTT
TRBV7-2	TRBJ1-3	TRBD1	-	CASSFRQGAGNTIYF	TGTGCCAGCAGCTTCCGACAGGGGGCGGGAAACACCATATATTTT
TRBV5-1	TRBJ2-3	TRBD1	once	CASSLDAGGGYTQYF	TGCGCCAGCAGCTTGGATGCAGGGGGCGGTTATACGCAGTATTTT
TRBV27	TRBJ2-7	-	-	CASSGGNRSYEQYF	TGTGCCAGCAGTGGCGGGAACCGCTCCTACGAGCAGTACTTC
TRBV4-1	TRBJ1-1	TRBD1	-	CASSHSRRDRGLVGMMNTEAFF	TGCGCCAGCAGCCACTCCCGCCGGGACAGGGGTTTAGTAGGAATGATGAACACTGAAGCTTTCTTT
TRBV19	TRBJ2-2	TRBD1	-	CASSITRGHYTGELFF	TGTGCCAGTAGTATAACGAGGGGGCACTACACCGGGGAGCTGTTTTTT
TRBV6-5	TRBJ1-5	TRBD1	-	CARPPLQGGNQPQHF	TGTGCCAGACCGCCGCTGCAGGGGGGCAATCAGCCCCAGCATTTT
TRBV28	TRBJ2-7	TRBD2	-	CASKMDRAWTSGSSYEQYF	TGTGCCAGCAAGATGGACAGGGCCTGGACTAGCGGGAGCTCCTACGAGCAGTACTTC
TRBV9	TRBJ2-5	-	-	CASSVDMETQYF	TGTGCCAGCAGCGTAGATATGGAGACCCAGTACTTC
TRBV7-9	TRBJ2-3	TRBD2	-	CASSPRTSGGPTDTQYF	TGTGCCAGCAGCCCGCGGACTAGCGGGGGCCCCACAGATACGCAGTATTTT
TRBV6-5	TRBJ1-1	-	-	CAKLWTADTEAFF	TGTGCCAAACTATGGACAGCCGACACTGAAGCTTTCTTT
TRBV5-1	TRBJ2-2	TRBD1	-	CASSLVPGGVLGNTGELFF	TGCGCCAGCAGCTTGGTTCCAGGGGGCGTATTGGGAAACACCGGGGAGCTGTTTTTT
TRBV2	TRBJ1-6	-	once	CASRLGVYNSPLHF	TGTGCCAGCCGCCTCGGGGTTTATAATTCACCCCTCCACTTT
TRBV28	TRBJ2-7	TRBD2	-	CASSLLLADYEQYF	TGTGCCAGCAGTTTATTACTAGCGGACTACGAGCAGTACTTC
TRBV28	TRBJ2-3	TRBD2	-	CASSRGGRIDTDTQYF	TGTGCCAGCTCCCGGGGGGGGCGAATAGACACAGATACGCAGTATTTT
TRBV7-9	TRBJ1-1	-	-	CASSLPGEAFF	TGTGCCAGCAGCTTACCCGGTGAAGCTTTCTTT
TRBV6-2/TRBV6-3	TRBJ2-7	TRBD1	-	CASSYSGQGYYEQYF	TGTGCCAGCAGTTACTCGGGACAGGGGTACTACGAGCAGTACTTC
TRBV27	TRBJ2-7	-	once	CASSPTESYEQYF	TGTGCCAGCAGTCCCACAGAATCCTACGAGCAGTACTTC
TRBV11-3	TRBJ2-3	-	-	CASSLEATRGSTQYF	TGTGCCAGCAGCTTAGAGGCTACCCGAGGGTCTACGCAGTATTTT
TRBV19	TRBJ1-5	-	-	CASSIGFRQGISNQPQHF	TGTGCCAGTAGTATAGGATTTAGGCAGGGAATTAGCAATCAGCCCCAGCATTTT
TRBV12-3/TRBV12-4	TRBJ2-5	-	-	CASSTIQETQYF	TGTGCCAGCAGTACAATTCAGGAGACCCAGTACTTC
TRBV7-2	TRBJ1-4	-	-	CASSPAGATNEKLFF	TGTGCCAGCAGCCCCGCGGGAGCAACTAATGAAAAACTGTTTTTT
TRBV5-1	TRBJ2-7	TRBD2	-	CASSLVAGGYVEQYF	TGCGCCAGCAGCTTAGTGGCGGGAGGCTACGTGGAGCAGTACTTC
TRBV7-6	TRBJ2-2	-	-	CASSLLGGLGELFF	TGTGCCAGCAGCTTGCTCGGCGGCCTCGGGGAGCTGTTTTTT
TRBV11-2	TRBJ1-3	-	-	CASSPRSGSGNTIYF	TGTGCCAGCAGCCCAAGGAGTGGTTCTGGAAACACCATATATTTT
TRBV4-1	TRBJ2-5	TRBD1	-	CASSPNKGQGSGETQYF	TGCGCCAGCAGCCCGAATAAAGGACAGGGTAGTGGGGAGACCCAGTACTTC
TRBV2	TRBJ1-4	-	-	CASAGGLGEKLFF	TGTGCCAGTGCTGGAGGTTTGGGTGAAAAACTGTTTTTT
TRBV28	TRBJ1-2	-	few	CASSLGGGFNYGYTF	TGTGCCAGCAGTTTAGGGGGGGGCTTTAACTATGGCTACACCTTC
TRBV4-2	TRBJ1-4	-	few	CASSQDGASSGEKLFF	TGTGCCAGCAGCCAAGATGGAGCCAGCAGTGGAGAAAAACTGTTTTTT
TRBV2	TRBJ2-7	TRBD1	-	CASSDTGGNEQYF	TGTGCCAGCAGTGATACAGGGGGGAACGAGCAGTACTTC
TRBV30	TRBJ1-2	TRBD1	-	CAWDSDRADYGYTF	TGTGCCTGGGATTCGGACAGGGCGGACTATGGCTACACCTTC
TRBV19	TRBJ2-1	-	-	CASSIGSSYNEQFF	TGTGCCAGTAGTATTGGGAGCTCCTACAATGAGCAGTTCTTC
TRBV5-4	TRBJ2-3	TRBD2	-	CASSLGVGTSGRATDTQYF	TGTGCCAGCAGCTTGGGGGTCGGGACTAGCGGGAGGGCCACAGATACGCAGTATTTT